This T cell receptor beta chain was sequenced for a study of CD8+ T cells in alopecia areata. A FACSAria was used to sort CD4+ and CD8+ T cells. These cells came from PBMCs. TCR sequencing used cDNA made by reverse transcription of extracted RNA. Some clones are missing from TCRdb's copy, which holds only in-frame ones; the method was immunoSEQ multiplex PCR. The table lists 110,000 to 150,000 clones, about two thirds of them singletons. V lost 0 bases and J lost 6, with 10 bases in between. Per the germline V gene, CDR1 is SGDLS and CDR2 is YYNGEE. The CDR3 runs to 14 residues. This receptor was obtained from a human donor in good health. The V call is TRBV9, the J call TRBJ2-1, with a tentative D call TRBD2 (5 bases). The sample comprised CD8+ T cells sorted from blood. The CDR3 bases are TGTGCCAGCAGCGTAGCGGACTCGTCCAATGAGCAGTTCTTC. Its protein product is CASSVADSSNEQFF.